This entry concerns a single T cell receptor (beta chain). The cohort comprised adults aged about 18 to 100 years residing in approximately 25 US areas. The data derive from a study of blood T cell repertoires in COVID-19. About the research overall: Samples of COVID-19 (acute and convalescent) were obtained from the United States, Italy and Spain.

Authors' processing steps: Reference gene primers were amplified, and this amplification served to estimate nucleated cell counts. Sequenced by immunoSEQ multiplex PCR; TCRdb stores in-frame clones only, minus some. That table furnishes V, J and clone size, whereas the DNA furnished D and trimming. The sample shows roughly 260,000 clones, roughly nine tenths of them seen only once. The source is a human donor in a cohort exposed to, infected with or recovered from COVID-19 (not recorded which). The donor label of this sample is uncertain. Specimen: PBMCs or T cells enriched from blood (not recorded which).

Here the CDR3 reads CATSEGQPAGTGELFF. The DNA of the CDR3 is TGTGCCACCAGTGAGGGACAGCCGGCTGGCACCGGGGAGCTGTTTTTT. The V gene is TRBV24-1, the J gene TRBJ2-2; 7 bases map to TRBD1. J lost 4 bases, V lost 4 bases, and 8 bases had no gene match. The CDR3 runs 16 residues. Per germline, CDR1 KGHDR and CDR2 SFDVKD.